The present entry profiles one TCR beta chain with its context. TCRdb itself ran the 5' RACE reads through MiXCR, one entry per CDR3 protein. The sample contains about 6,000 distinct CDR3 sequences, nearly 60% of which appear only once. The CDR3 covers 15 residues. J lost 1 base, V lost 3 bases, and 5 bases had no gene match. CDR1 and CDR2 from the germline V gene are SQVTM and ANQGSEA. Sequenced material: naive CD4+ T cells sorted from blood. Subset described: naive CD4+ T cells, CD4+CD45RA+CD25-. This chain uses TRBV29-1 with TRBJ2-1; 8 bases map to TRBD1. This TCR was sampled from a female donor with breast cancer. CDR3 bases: TGCAGCGTTGAGATCCAGGGGGCTTCCTACAATGAGCAGTTCTTC. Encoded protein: CSVEIQGASYNEQFF.